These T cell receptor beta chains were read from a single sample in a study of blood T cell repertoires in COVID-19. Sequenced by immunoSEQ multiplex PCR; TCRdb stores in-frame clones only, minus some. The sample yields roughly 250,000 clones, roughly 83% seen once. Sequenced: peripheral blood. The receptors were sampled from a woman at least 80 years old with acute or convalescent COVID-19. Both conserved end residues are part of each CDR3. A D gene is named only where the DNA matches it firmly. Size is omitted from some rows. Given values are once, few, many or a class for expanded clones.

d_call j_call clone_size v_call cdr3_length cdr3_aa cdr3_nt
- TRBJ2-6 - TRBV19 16 CASSPWASGGANVLTF TGTGCCAGTAGTCCCTGGGCCTCTGGAGGGGCCAACGTCCTGACTTTC
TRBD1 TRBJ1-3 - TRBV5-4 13 CASSSTGWNTIYF TGTGCCAGCAGCTCGACAGGGTGGAACACCATATATTTT
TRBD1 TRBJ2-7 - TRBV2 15 CASRPGAGGIYEQYF TGTGCCAGCAGACCCGGGGCAGGGGGTATCTACGAGCAGTACTTC
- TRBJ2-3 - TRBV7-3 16 CASSLTTSQRRDTQYF TGTGCCAGCAGCTTAACAACTAGTCAGAGGAGGGATACGCAGTATTTT
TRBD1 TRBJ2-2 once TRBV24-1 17 CATSNPDRGLGTGELFF TGTGCCACCAGCAACCCGGACAGGGGGCTAGGAACCGGGGAGCTGTTTTTT
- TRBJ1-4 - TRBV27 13 CASSLWRNEKLFF TGTGCCAGCAGTTTGTGGAGAAATGAAAAACTGTTTTTT
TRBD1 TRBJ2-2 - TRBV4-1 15 CASSQWTGYTGELFF TGCGCCAGCAGCCAATGGACAGGGTACACCGGGGAGCTGTTTTTT
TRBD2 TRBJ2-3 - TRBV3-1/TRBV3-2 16 CASSLQLAGGIDTQYF TGTGCCAGCAGCCTCCAACTAGCGGGGGGGATAGATACGCAGTATTTT
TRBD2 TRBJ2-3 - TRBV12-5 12 CASGGAGDTQYF TGTGCTAGCGGGGGGGCAGGAGATACGCAGTATTTT
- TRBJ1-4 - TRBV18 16 CASSPGQTATNEKLFF TGTGCCAGCTCACCCGGACAGACTGCAACTAATGAAAAACTGTTTTTT
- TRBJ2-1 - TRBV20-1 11 CSARQGNEQFF TGCAGTGCTAGACAGGGCAATGAGCAGTTCTTC
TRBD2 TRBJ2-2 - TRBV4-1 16 CASSQDWEGWTGELFF TGCGCCAGCAGCCAAGATTGGGAGGGTTGGACCGGGGAGCTGTTTTTT
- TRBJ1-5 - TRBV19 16 CASSRDGGASNQPQHF TGTGCCAGTAGTAGAGATGGAGGGGCGAGCAATCAGCCCCAGCATTTT
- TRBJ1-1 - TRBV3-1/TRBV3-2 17 CASSQVRTVPGGTEAFF TGTGCCAGCAGCCAAGTCAGAACGGTCCCCGGGGGCACTGAAGCTTTCTTT
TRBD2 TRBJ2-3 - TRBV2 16 CASGGTSGASTDTQYF TGTGCCAGCGGGGGGACTAGCGGGGCTAGCACAGATACGCAGTATTTT
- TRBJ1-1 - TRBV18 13 CASSLLLSTEAFF TGTGCCAGCTCACTCCTCCTGTCCACTGAAGCTTTCTTT
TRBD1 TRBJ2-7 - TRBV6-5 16 CASSYSTGGGTYEQYF TGTGCCAGCAGTTACTCGACAGGGGGAGGAACCTACGAGCAGTACTTC
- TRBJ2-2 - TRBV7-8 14 CASSLDRVTGELFF TGTGCCAGCAGCTTAGACAGGGTAACCGGGGAGCTGTTTTTT
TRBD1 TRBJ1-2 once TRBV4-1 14 CASSQTGQPYGYTF TGCGCCAGCAGCCAGACGGGACAGCCCTATGGCTACACCTTC
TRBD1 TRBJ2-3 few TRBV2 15 CASSVDRGRADTQYF TGTGCCAGCAGTGTGGACAGGGGGCGCGCAGATACGCAGTATTTT
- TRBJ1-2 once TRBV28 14 CASSLSGGNYGYTF TGTGCCAGCAGTTTATCTGGCGGGAACTATGGCTACACCTTC
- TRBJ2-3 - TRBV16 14 CASSPFGSTDTQYF TGTGCCAGCAGCCCGTTTGGCAGCACAGATACGCAGTATTTT
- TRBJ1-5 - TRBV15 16 CATSRVTRTADQPQHF TGTGCCACCAGCAGAGTAACCCGGACAGCTGATCAGCCCCAGCATTTT
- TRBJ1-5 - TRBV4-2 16 CASSQGSGVGNQPQHF TGTGCCAGCAGCCAAGGTTCCGGGGTGGGCAATCAGCCCCAGCATTTT
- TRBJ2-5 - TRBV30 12 CAWSAYSETQYF TGTGCCTGGAGTGCCTACTCGGAGACCCAGTACTTC
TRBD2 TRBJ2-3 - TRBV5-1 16 CASSQYSGGAADTQYF TGCGCCAGCAGCCAGTATAGCGGGGGGGCGGCAGATACGCAGTATTTT
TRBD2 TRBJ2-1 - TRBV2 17 CASLGSGGGVFVNEQFF TGTGCCAGCTTAGGTTCTGGCGGGGGGGTTTTCGTTAATGAGCAGTTCTTC
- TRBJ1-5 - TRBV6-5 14 CASSYSRGIQPQHF TGTGCCAGCAGTTACTCGAGGGGGATTCAGCCCCAGCATTTT
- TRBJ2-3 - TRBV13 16 CASSLLETGRTDTQYF TGTGCCAGCAGCCTCCTGGAGACAGGTCGCACAGATACGCAGTATTTT
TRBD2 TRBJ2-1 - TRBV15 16 CATSRGSAGGLNEQFF TGTGCCACCAGCAGAGGGTCCGCGGGGGGGCTCAATGAGCAGTTCTTC
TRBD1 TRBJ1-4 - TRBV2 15 CASSDRGLSNEKLFF TGTGCCAGCAGTGACAGGGGGCTTTCTAATGAAAAACTGTTTTTT
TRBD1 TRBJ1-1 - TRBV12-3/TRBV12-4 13 CASSPGTDTEAFF TGTGCCAGCAGTCCGGGGACAGACACTGAAGCTTTCTTT
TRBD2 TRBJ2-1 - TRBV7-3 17 CASSFTPLAGGLNEQFF TGTGCCAGCAGCTTCACACCACTAGCGGGGGGGCTTAATGAGCAGTTCTTC
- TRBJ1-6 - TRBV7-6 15 CASRPDSSYNSPLHF TGTGCCAGCCGCCCGGACAGCTCCTATAATTCACCCCTCCACTTT
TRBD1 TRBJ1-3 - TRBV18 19 CASSPSPSGQGAAGNTIYF TGTGCCAGCTCACCTTCCCCCTCCGGGCAGGGGGCCGCTGGAAACACCATATATTTT